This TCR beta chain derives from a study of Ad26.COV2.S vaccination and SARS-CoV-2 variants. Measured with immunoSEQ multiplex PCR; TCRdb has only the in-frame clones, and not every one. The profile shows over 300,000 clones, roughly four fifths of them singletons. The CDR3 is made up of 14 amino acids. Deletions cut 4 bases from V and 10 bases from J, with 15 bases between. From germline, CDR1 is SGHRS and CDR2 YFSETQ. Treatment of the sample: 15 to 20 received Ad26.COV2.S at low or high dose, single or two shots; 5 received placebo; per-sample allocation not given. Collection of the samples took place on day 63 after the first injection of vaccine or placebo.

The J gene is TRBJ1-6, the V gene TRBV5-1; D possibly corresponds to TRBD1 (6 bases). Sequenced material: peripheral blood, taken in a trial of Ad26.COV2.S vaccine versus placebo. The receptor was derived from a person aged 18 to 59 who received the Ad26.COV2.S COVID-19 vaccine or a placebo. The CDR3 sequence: CASSIGQLGSPLHF. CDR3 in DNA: TGCGCCAGCAGCATAGGACAGCTAGGCTCACCCCTCCACTTT.